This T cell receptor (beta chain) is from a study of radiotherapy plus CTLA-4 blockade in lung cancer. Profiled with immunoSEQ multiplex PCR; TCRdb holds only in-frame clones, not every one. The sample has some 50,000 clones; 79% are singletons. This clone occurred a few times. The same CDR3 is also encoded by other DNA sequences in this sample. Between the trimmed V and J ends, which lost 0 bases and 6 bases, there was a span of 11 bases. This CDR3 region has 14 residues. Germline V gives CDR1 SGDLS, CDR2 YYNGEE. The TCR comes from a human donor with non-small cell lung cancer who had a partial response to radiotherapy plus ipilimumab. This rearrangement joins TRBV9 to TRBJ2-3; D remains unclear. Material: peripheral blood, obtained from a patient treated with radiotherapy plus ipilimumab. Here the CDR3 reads CASSVDLPPDTQYF. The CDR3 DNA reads TGTGCCAGCAGCGTAGATCTACCTCCGGATACGCAGTATTTT.